Listed below are T cell receptor beta chains from one sample, sequenced in a study of glioma-infiltrating T cells after dendritic cell vaccination. Profiling relied on immunoSEQ multiplex PCR, and the TCRdb table lists in-frame clones only, not all of them. The table includes just over 95,000 clones, 79% detected once. Material: blood, obtained before dendritic cell vaccination. The receptor set was obtained from a human donor with glioblastoma. CDR3s include the opening cysteine and the closing phenylalanine or tryptophan. The size of a clone is reported for some rows only, either as once, few or many, or as a class for expanded clones.

clone size,V gene,J gene,CDR3 protein
-,TRBV19,TRBJ2-1,CASGLQGSSYNEQFF
-,TRBV5-6,TRBJ2-7,CASSPRQGLALSYEQYF
-,TRBV4-1,TRBJ2-5,CASSQGFLATETQYF
few,TRBV30,TRBJ1-2,CAWSVPGRLGTHGYTF
-,TRBV14,TRBJ2-3,CASSLSGGVGTDTQYF
-,TRBV7-3,TRBJ1-2,CASSLVGQGDSGYTF
once,TRBV19,TRBJ1-1,CASTYPGGGKTEAFF
-,TRBV7-9,TRBJ1-3,CASSLFGASSGNTIYF
once,TRBV5-1,TRBJ2-3,CASSGRGASTDTQYF
-,TRBV30,TRBJ1-5,CAWSSGMGNQPQHF
-,TRBV29-1,TRBJ2-7,CSVGSPGGIYEQYF
-,TRBV4-2,TRBJ1-4,CASSPSGTNFNEKLFF
-,TRBV7-3,TRBJ2-1,CASSSTSGGEQFF
-,TRBV4-1,TRBJ1-2,CASSQGSDMGQRVYGYTF
-,TRBV5-1,TRBJ2-6,CASSLWRGASGANVLTF
-,TRBV5-4,TRBJ2-1,CASSPGTRAPNEQFF
-,TRBV27,TRBJ1-1,CASIGGTEAFF
-,TRBV6-1,TRBJ1-2,CASSEAVGRFYGYTF
-,TRBV19,TRBJ2-2,CASSITGSGGELFF
-,TRBV2,TRBJ2-7,CASSQTAVAYEQYF
few,TRBV5-1,TRBJ1-1,CASSLIETAGEAFF
-,TRBV15,TRBJ2-7,CATSRDLDRGTVQHF
-,TRBV19,TRBJ1-1,CASRRRPSDRGQNTEAFF
few,TRBV5-1,TRBJ2-7,CASSLGGVSYEQYF
-,TRBV2,TRBJ2-7,CASSEVGGPYEQYF
-,TRBV7-9,TRBJ1-1,CASSSGALNTEAFF
once,TRBV6-1,TRBJ1-2,CASQGGNYGYTF